A single sample is the source of the 8 T cell receptor beta chains below, sequenced in a study of T-cell reconstitution after alpha-beta-depleted transplantation in children. Construction of the TCRbeta library involved unique molecular identifiers. TCRdb re-called the PCR reads with MiXCR, one entry per CDR3 protein. The table lists around 580,000 distinct CDR3 sequences, more than 20% of them singletons, with about 35% in the top ten. The starting material was PBMCs, obtained before TCRalphabeta/CD19-depleted stem cell transplant. These receptors were obtained from a boy under three years old with Wiskott-Aldrich syndrome, due to receive a stem cell transplant.

This clonotype was counted only a few times. This chain connects TRBV7-9 to TRBJ1-1; the D is unclear. V was cut by 2 bases and J by 6 bases, with 10 bases left in between. CDR3 length: 13 amino acids. Germline CDR1 reads SEHNR; CDR2 reads FQNEAQ (reference sequence). DNA of the CDR3: TGTGCCAGCAGCTTAATCTTGGAGGCTGAAGCTTTCTTT. This gives the protein CASSLILEAEAFF.

This chain joins TRBV5-1 and TRBJ2-3; D unresolved. The CDR3 has 12 amino acids. CDR1 and CDR2 from the germline V gene are SGHRS and YFSETQ. The V and J ends lost 0 bases and 7 bases respectively, with 6 bases between them. The CDR3 DNA is TGCGCCAGCAGCTTGGTTTCTAATACGCAGTATTTT. It encodes CASSLVSNTQYF.

The rearrangement joins TRBV5-1 to TRBJ1-1; D is uncertain. The V end lost 4 bases, the J end lost 5 bases, and 12 bases lay between the germline ends. This CDR3 has 13 amino acids. Per the germline V gene, CDR1 is SGHRS and CDR2 is YFSETQ. The DNA of the CDR3 is TGCGCCAGCAGCGTGACTATCGATACTGAAGCTTTCTTT. It translates to CASSVTIDTEAFF.

This clonotype was observed a handful of times. Here the CDR3 DNA reads TGTGCCAGCAGGGGCGTGCAGGGGGCGCGTATATGGGATGAGCAGTTCTTC. This translates into CASRGVQGARIWDEQFF. This sequence joins TRBV12-3 or TRBV12-4 and TRBJ2-1, with TRBD1 matching over 8 bases. The V segment lost 6 bases and the J segment 8 bases; nucleotides outside the gene matches: 18. The CDR3 extends over 17 amino acids.

This clonotype was counted only a few times. This chain joins TRBV5-1 and TRBJ2-1, with 7 bases fitting TRBD1. In germline, CDR1 is SGHRS, CDR2 YFSETQ. There are 14 residues in the CDR3. Trimming cost V 4 bases and J 4 bases; bases outside gene matches: 5. The CDR3 spells CASSIGDRYNEQFF. CDR3 bases: TGCGCCAGCAGCATAGGGGACAGATACAATGAGCAGTTCTTC. The whole variable domain, filled in from reference TRBV5-1 and TRBJ2-1, reads KAGVTQTPRYLIKTRGQQVTLSCSPISGHRSVSWYQQTPGQGLQFLFEYFSETQRNKGNFPGRFSGRQFSNSRSEMNVSTLELGDSALYLCASSIGDRYNEQFFGPGTRLTVL.

The CDR3 loop reads CSASFLAGVPETQYF. In DNA form, the CDR3 reads TGCAGTGCTAGTTTCCTAGCGGGAGTCCCGGAGACCCAGTACTTC. The chain has TRBV20-1 and TRBJ2-5; 10 positions agree with TRBD2. The CDR3 spans 15 residues. CDR1 DFQATT and CDR2 SNEGSKA come from the germline V gene (reference sequence). Unmatched junction bases numbered 9, after V lost 3 bases and J lost 5 bases.

V gene TRBV20-1 combines with J gene TRBJ2-1; the D gene is possibly TRBD1 (5 bases). V dropped 0 bases and J dropped 3 bases, with 12 bases sitting between them. CDR3 length: 15 amino acids. CDR1 and CDR2 from the germline V gene are DFQATT and SNEGSKA (reference sequence). The CDR3 DNA reads as TGCAGTGCTAGAGATCTGCAGGGCCGCTACAATGAGCAGTTCTTC. As protein: CSARDLQGRYNEQFF.

V usage is TRBV20-1 and J usage is TRBJ2-3, with D possibly matching TRBD2 (5 bases). Trimming removed 0 bases at V and 11 bases at J, with 21 bases between. Germline CDR1 and CDR2: DFQATT and SNEGSKA (reference sequence). There are 15 residues in the CDR3. The CDR3 loop reads CSARELRGKSEGQYF. The CDR3 region has the DNA TGCAGTGCTAGAGAATTACGGGGAAAATCAGAGGGGCAGTATTTT.